The entry that follows covers one T cell receptor beta chain sequence. The antigen this receptor binds is unknown. Base quality data are lacking; no much larger clone is found one base away. The cohort consisted of 666 healthy bone marrow donors. All cohort members were sampled while nominally healthy, although unrecorded immune exposures were likely present. The donor tested CMV seronegative, placing the donor among the 350 to 400 seronegative members of the cohort. A peripheral blood sample was collected from each donor, and TCR beta sequencing was performed on peripheral blood mononuclear cells. Genomic DNA was extracted from the blood cell samples with the Qiagen DNeasy Blood Extraction Kit. The data were obtained in a study of cytomegalovirus exposure and HLA in healthy donors (dated by TCRdb to about 2017). In the study overall: In an earlier analysis of fewer than 750 of the donors, approximately 260 Gb of sequence data and 117 million unique TCR beta sequences from 150 million to 200 million T cells were reported. Among around 400 genotyped donors of the cohort, an average of approximately 200,000 unique TCR beta nucleotide sequences was sequenced per donor, of which roughly 17% were non-productive. The genetic ancestry cluster associated with self-reported Caucasian donors included 70% to 85% of the 398 genotyped donors. An earlier analysis of around 580 of the donors used high-throughput TCR beta sequencing to judge whether each TCR beta V gene segment behaved as functional or pseudogenic. A later analysis re-analyzed previously published TCR beta repertoires from hundreds of donors and added high-resolution HLA genotyping to study TCR occurrence patterns. The number of typed donors differed by locus: roughly 629-640 for A, B, C, DRB1 and DQB1; 500 to 550 for DQA1; 600 to 610 for DPA1; and some 430 for DPB1. Rather than drawing on any new phenotypic data, the later analysis identified candidate immune exposures from TCR beta sequences and the way those sequences occurred across donors. High-throughput TCR immunosequencing, statistical association of individual TCRs with disease status, and machine learning were combined to predict cytomegalovirus infection status. HLA typing covered class I and class II loci at four-digit resolution. A separate validation cohort of 90 to 150 different subjects was used in addition to the approximately 670-subject first cohort. All discovery cohort repertoires had been generated using a single sequencing platform. Because of strong linkage in the cohort, five DR-DQ haplotypes were treated as single units for association and clustering. Genome-wide SNP genotypes for about three fifths of the roughly 670 donors were used in a later genetic analysis, which treated that subset as a discovery cohort. The study was designed to test whether signatures of past pathogen exposure could be identified by cataloging public T cell receptors. An early release that covered fewer than 750 HLA-typed donors contained approximately 300 gigabases of sequencing data and 75 million to 100 million unique TCR sequences. Donor age, sex, ethnicity and CMV serostatus were compiled together with the repertoire data. The T cell repertoires of 666 subjects were profiled by immunosequencing and related to cytomegalovirus serostatus.

General conclusions and limits of the study: In a later genetic analysis, a missense DCLRE1C variant was associated with V-gene and J-gene trimming of TCR beta chains, and the association was replicated in an independent cohort. Compared with the approximately 670-donor mean, donors in an Asian-associated ancestry cluster had fewer N-insertions in productive TCRs, according to a later genetic analysis. At a false discovery rate of 0.05, a later analysis linked some 17,000 TCR beta sequences to specific HLA alleles. A few of the identified cytomegalovirus-associated TCR beta chains were confirmed in vitro to be specific for cytomegalovirus antigens. The only immune exposure information available for the cohort was CMV serostatus. Linkage disequilibrium might explain the correlated functional status among segregating V segments, but an unknown experimental factor could not be excluded. A further reported finding was that TCR beta sequences accurately predicted the HLA-A and HLA-B alleles for most subjects in the first cohort. Compared with equally common non-associated chains, HLA-associated TCR beta chains in a later analysis were more clonally expanded and had lower generation probabilities. A later analysis reported that several top co-occurrence clusters appeared linked to parvovirus B19, influenza, CMV and Epstein-Barr virus. Because HLA typing was missing for some donors at each locus, association tests included only the typed subset. Most TCR sequences were observed very rarely across donors, whereas some public TCRs were present in many individuals. In this cohort, only TCR beta chains were sequenced, and detectable features were limited by the absence of alpha or paired-chain data. According to the authors, the approach could potentially be generalized to other disease states and immunological phenotypes. A total of 150 to 200 TCR beta chains were listed by the study as associated with cytomegalovirus. The classifier was reported to diagnose cytomegalovirus status with high specificity and sensitivity in both the original cohort and the validation cohort. Sequencing depth was assumed to be roughly uniform across donors in the presence/absence analyses, though that assumption may not hold. A later analysis found that TCR association rates varied across HLA loci, with DRB1 alleles showing the most associated TCRs and HLA-C alleles the fewest. Fewer than 20 rarely observed V segments, including chromosome 9 orphons, were excluded from the earlier analysis of some 590 of the donors because counts were too low. Most CMV-associated TCR beta chains appeared to be HLA-restricted in a later analysis, and the HLA associations seemed to be driven largely by CMV exposure. In an earlier analysis of approximately 590 of the donors, most TCR beta V segments appeared in productive rearrangements about 90% or about 30% of the time, broadly matching IMGT annotations. When HLA alleles, especially DR and DQ, strongly co-occurred, attributing TCR associations to individual alleles was difficult. Because the 87-base-pair reads could not distinguish some IMGT-functional V segments, including TRBV6-2 and TRBV6-3, those segments were excluded. A group of highly shared sequence variants was considered likely to be a technical artifact of the sequencing pipeline.

CDR3 length: 13 amino acids, cysteine to phenylalanine. Only the CDR3 region is kept as DNA, spanning 39 bases read in frame from base 1. The germline V gene (reference sequence) yields SGHNT for CDR1 and YYREEE for CDR2. V is cut by 5 bases and J by 1 base, and the space between the germline ends is 6 bases. Library preparation employed the immunoSEQ multiplex PCR assay. For the multiplex PCR, a mixture combining 60 forward primers for TCR Vbeta segments and 13 reverse primers for TCR Jbeta segments was used. The CDR3 region of rearranged TCR beta genes was amplified from genomic DNA by a multiplex PCR assay. Amplified TCR beta libraries were sequenced as 87-base-pair reads on the Illumina HiSeq System. In the original analysis: In a later analysis, tens of millions of unique TCR beta chains were counted across the roughly 670 repertoires, and roughly 11 million of these chains were shared by at least two donors. To remove PCR and sequencing errors, raw reads were error-corrected and collapsed into unique sequences using a nearest-neighbor algorithm that merged closely related sequences. Alignment of CDR3 sequences to IMGT reference sequences was used to assign V, D and J gene segments. Each retained sequence needed at least a six-nucleotide match to both a V gene segment and a J gene segment. A rearrangement counted as productive if the CDR3 had no stop codons and remained in frame with V and J, and every other rearrangement counted as non-productive. CDR3 was defined according to IMGT convention as the region running from the second conserved V-encoded cysteine to the conserved J-encoded phenylalanine. In an earlier analysis of roughly 610 of the donors, sequences lacking an unambiguous match to a single V gene segment were excluded. In an earlier analysis of approximately 610 of the donors, V segments were called functional above 56.7% productive rearrangements and were called segregating when the between-donor standard deviation exceeded 5%. To diagnose cytomegalovirus status from the catalog of TCR beta chain sequences, a statistical classification framework was built. In a later analysis, TCR nucleotide sequences were compared against IMGT/GENE-DB human TR gene sequences so that V and J genes could be assigned. Using the TCRdist pipeline, a later analysis assigned CDR3 sequences along with most-parsimonious VDJ recombination scenarios. In a later analysis, each TCR beta chain was defined by its CDR3 amino acid sequence together with its V-gene family, and reads without a unique V-gene family were excluded. To address suspected cross-contamination and a sequencing artifact, a later analysis removed a few hundred highly shared, low-generation-probability nucleotide sequences. A later analysis calculated a clonal expansion index for each public chain from normalized within-repertoire ranks of inferred template counts. Generation probabilities in a later analysis came from a VDJ recombination model fitted to out-of-frame rearrangements, and those results were checked against IGoR. A later analysis scored TCR-TCR, TCR-HLA and TCR-CMV co-occurrence with hypergeometric tests, applying a repertoire-size bias correction to TCR pairs. False discovery rates were estimated in a later analysis by permuting HLA or CMV assignments 20 times. In a later analysis, co-occurring TCRs were grouped using DBSCAN, with TCRdist sequence similarity added in when clustering inside HLA-allele-positive subsets. Co-occurrence clustering excluded repertoires with fewer than 30,000 or more than 120,000 public chains, plus five with anomalous nucleotide sharing. Entries here come from immuneACCESS through TCRdb and include only in-frame sequences with V and J called. Some clones fail to appear in such tables; in the studies checked, an unresolved V gene covers under half of the shortfall, and the cause of the remainder is unknown. V and J calls and clone size are copied from that table; D and trimming were computed from the DNA. This sample comprises about 120,000 clones, about 80% of them detected only once. The ten largest clones take up around 1.4% of the sample.

The rearrangement joined TRBV5-4 to TRBJ2-2, with the identity of the D gene unclear. The source material was PBMCs. This receptor was obtained from a woman younger than 35 in good health and CMV-seronegative. The base sequence is TGTGCCAGCAGGAGACTGAACACCGGGGAGCTGTTTTTT. Translated, this is CASRRLNTGELFF.